This T cell receptor (beta chain) was sequenced in a study of T cell changes during pregnancy in multiple sclerosis (dated by TCRdb to the late 2010s). Notes on the research overall: Changes in the T cell repertoire over the course of pregnancy were examined in this study in women with multiple sclerosis.

This clone was recorded only once. Its antigen is currently not known. One base away there is no much larger clone; base qualities are not given. Library preparation used the immunoSEQ multiplex PCR assay. TCRdb retrieved this table from immuneACCESS and kept in-frame rearrangements only. Not all clones are present; in checked studies, unresolved V genes account for under half, and no reason is known for the remainder. The sample records roughly 90,000 clones, 85% to 95% of which are singletons. The ten largest clones take up 1.5% to 2% of the sample. The germline ends are 14 bases apart after V is trimmed by 5 bases and J by 2 bases. Counted from cysteine to phenylalanine, this CDR3 has 15 amino acids. The kept DNA is CDR3 alone, 45 bases in frame from the first base. For CDR1 and CDR2, the germline V gene (reference sequence) lists SEHNR and FQNEAQ.

The TCR sequence derives from a female donor in good health, enrolled as a control in a pregnancy study. The starting material was peripheral blood, obtained in the first trimester of pregnancy. Rearrangement joined TRBV7-9 to TRBJ2-3, with no D gene named confidently. This receptor carries the CDR3 CASSARLLLTDTQYF. The DNA reads TGTGCCAGCAGCGCCCGACTTCTCCTCACAGATACGCAGTATTTT.